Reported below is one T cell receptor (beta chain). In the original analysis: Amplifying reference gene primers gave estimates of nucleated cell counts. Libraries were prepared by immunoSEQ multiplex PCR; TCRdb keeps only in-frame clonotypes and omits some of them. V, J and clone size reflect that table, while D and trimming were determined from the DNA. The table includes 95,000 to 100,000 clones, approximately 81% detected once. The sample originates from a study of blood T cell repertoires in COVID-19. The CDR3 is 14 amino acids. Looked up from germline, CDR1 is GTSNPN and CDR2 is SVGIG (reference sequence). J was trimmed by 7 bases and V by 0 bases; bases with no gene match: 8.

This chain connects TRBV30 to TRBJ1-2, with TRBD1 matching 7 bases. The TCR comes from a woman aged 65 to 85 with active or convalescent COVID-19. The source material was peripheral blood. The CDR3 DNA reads TGTGCCTGGAGTGTAACCAGGGGGTCCCTTGGCTACACCTTC. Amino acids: CAWSVTRGSLGYTF.